This T cell receptor (beta chain) is drawn from a study of blood T cell repertoires in COVID-19. In the original analysis: Amplification of reference gene primers was used by the study to estimate nucleated cell counts. Some clones are missing from TCRdb's copy, which holds only in-frame ones; the method was immunoSEQ multiplex PCR. D and trimming come from the DNA, and the V and J calls and clone size come from that table. The table includes under 300,000 clones, over 80% detected once. Germline loops: CDR1 SGHRS, CDR2 YFSETQ. Trimming cost V 4 bases and J 2 bases; bases outside gene matches: 3. The CDR3 runs 13 residues.

The receptor was derived from a young man who had recovered from COVID-19. Sample: peripheral blood. V gene TRBV5-1 combines with J gene TRBJ2-7, with 7 bases lining up with TRBD2. The chain's CDR3 is CASSIGLAYEQYF. The CDR3 region has the DNA TGCGCCAGCAGCATTGGACTAGCCTACGAGCAGTACTTC.